This entry concerns a single T cell receptor beta chain. V lost 0 bases and J lost 0; bases outside the gene matches: 7. CDR3 size: 17 residues. Germline values: CDR1 SGHRS, CDR2 YFSETQ. Original methodology: Reference gene primer amplification gave estimated nucleated cell counts. The assay was immunoSEQ multiplex PCR, and TCRdb's table has in-frame clones only and misses some. V, J and clone size were drawn from that table, and D and trimming were deduced from the DNA. This table has fewer than 450,000 clones, about 90% appearing once. This sample stems from a study of blood T cell repertoires in COVID-19. Study overall: There were acute and convalescent COVID-19 samples, and they came from the United States, Italy and Spain. T cells, B-cell-depleted T cells, or PBMCs supplied cDNA or gDNA.

While infection was still active, Seattle patients were enrolled and then followed longitudinally. The chain carries TRBV5-1 and TRBJ2-5, with TRBD1 matching 8 bases. The origin of this receptor is a woman aged 65 to 85 with COVID-19, enrolled during active disease. Sequenced input: peripheral blood. In nucleotides, the CDR3 is TGCGCCAGCAGCTTGGGACAGGGGAAGAAGGACCAAGAGACCCAGTACTTC. Translation gives CASSLGQGKKDQETQYF.